This T cell receptor (beta chain) was recovered during a study of T-cell reconstitution after alpha-beta-depleted transplantation in children. Whole-study results and caveats: It was newly produced T cells that mostly accounted for T-cell counts and diversity one year after transplant.

A word on this clonotype: Its antigen is as yet unknown.

TCRbeta library construction was performed incorporating unique molecular identifiers. TCRdb used MiXCR to reprocess the PCR reads, holding one entry per CDR3 protein. The sample lists just over 950,000 distinct CDR3 sequences, under 30% occurring once. The germline V gene has CDR1 SGHAT and CDR2 FQNNGV. V was shortened by 1 base and J by 0 bases, with 15 bases between the two germline ends. The CDR3 is 17 amino acids. This receptor was identified in a boy under two years old who had a stem cell transplant for SCID, so the T cells may come from the graft donor. The sequencing used PBMCs, mostly from graft donor cells, collected 360 days after TCRalphabeta/CD19-depleted stem cell transplant. The V call is TRBV11-2, the J call TRBJ1-1; D may be TRBD1 (6 bases). The DNA for the CDR3 is TGTGCCAGCAGCTTAGGCCCCGGAAGGACAGTGAACACTGAAGCTTTCTTT. It yields the protein CASSLGPGRTVNTEAFF.